This T cell receptor (beta chain) was sequenced in a study of shared clonotypes between healthy human individuals. Study-level points and caveats: Relative to their counterparts shared across all four donors, non-shared clonotypes exhibited diminished generation probabilities.

The assay ran at deep level. Here immunoSEQ multiplex PCR was the method, and the copy in TCRdb shows in-frame clones only, minus some. The repertoire consists of about 2.3 million clones, with 85% to 95% occurring once and the leading ten covering around 0.35%. On this clone: The antigen is unknown.

There were no recent acute infections or vaccinations among the donors, who were healthy HIV-negative adults. The source material was naive CD4+ T cells from PBMCs. Subset noted: CD45RA+ positively selected. The TCR comes from a man aged 18 to 29 in good health. Some clones in this sample may be carry-over from other donors' samples.

The CDR3 spells CATSRGQSWETQYF. In nucleotides, the CDR3 is TGTGCCACCAGCAGAGGCCAGAGTTGGGAGACCCAGTACTTC. This sequence joins TRBV15 and TRBJ2-5, with unresolved D. Germline-derived CDR1 and CDR2 are LNHNV and YYDKDF (reference sequence). Trimming removed 1 base at V and 5 bases at J, with 11 bases between. The CDR3 has 14 amino acids.